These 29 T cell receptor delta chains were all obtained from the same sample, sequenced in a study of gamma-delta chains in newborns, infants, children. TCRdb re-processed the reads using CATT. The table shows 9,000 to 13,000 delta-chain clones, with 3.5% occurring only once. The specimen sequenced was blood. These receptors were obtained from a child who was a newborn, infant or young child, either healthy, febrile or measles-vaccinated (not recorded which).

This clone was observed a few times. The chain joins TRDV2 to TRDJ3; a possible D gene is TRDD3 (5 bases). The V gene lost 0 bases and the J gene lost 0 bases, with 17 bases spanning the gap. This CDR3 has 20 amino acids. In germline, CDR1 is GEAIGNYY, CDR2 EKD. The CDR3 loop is CACDTVRGLESSWDTRQMFF. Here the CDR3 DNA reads TGTGCCTGTGACACCGTACGGGGGCTCGAAAGCTCCTGGGACACCCGACAGATGTTTTTC.

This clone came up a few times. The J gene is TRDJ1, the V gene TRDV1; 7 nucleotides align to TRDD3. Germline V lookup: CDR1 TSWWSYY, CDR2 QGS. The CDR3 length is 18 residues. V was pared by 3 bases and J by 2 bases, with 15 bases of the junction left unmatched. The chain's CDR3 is CALGDSVLLGIPTDKLIF. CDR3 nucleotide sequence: TGTGCTCTTGGGGATTCGGTTTTGCTTGGGATACCGACCGATAAACTCATCTTT.

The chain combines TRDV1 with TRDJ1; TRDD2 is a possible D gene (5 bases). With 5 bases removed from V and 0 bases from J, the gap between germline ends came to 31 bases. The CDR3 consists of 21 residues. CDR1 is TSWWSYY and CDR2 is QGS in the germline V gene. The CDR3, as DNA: TGTGCTCTTGGGACCAGGGCCCTACGACCCCCCCCTCAACCGTACACCGATAAACTCATCTTT. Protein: CALGTRALRPPPQPYTDKLIF.

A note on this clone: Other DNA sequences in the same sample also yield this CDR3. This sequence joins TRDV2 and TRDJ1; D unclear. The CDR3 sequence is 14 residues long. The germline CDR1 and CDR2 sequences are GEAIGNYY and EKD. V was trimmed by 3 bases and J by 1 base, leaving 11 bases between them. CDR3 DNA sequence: TGTGCCTGTGACCCCATGTCAGTCACCGATAAACTCATCTTT. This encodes CACDPMSVTDKLIF.

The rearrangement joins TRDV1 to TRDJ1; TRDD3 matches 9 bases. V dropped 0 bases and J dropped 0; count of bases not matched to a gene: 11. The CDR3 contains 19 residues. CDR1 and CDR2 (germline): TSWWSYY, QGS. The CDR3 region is CALGELRSGGWDYTDKLIF. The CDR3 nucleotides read TGTGCTCTTGGGGAACTGAGGTCTGGGGGATGGGATTACACCGATAAACTCATCTTT.

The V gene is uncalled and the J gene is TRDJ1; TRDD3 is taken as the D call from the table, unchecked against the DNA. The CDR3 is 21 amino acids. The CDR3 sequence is CALGGVGFSWGIRVGTDKLIF. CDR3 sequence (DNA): TGTGCTCTTGGGGGGGTCGGCTTCTCCTGGGGGATACGCGTCGGCACCGATAAACTCATCTTT.

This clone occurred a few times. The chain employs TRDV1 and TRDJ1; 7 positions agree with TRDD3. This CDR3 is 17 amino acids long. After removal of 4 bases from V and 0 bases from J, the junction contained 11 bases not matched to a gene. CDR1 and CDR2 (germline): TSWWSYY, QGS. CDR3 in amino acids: CALGGTVRLGDTDKLIF. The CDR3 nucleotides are TGTGCTCTTGGGGGAACAGTTCGTCTGGGGGACACCGATAAACTCATCTTT.

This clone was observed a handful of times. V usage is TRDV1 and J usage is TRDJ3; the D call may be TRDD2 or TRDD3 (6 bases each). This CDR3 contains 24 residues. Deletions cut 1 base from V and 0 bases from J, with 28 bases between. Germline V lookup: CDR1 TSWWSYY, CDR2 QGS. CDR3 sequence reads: CALGEQSLPAPLGLSSWDTRQMFF. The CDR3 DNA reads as TGTGCTCTTGGGGAACAAAGCCTTCCCGCACCTCTGGGGCTCAGCTCCTGGGACACCCGACAGATGTTTTTC.

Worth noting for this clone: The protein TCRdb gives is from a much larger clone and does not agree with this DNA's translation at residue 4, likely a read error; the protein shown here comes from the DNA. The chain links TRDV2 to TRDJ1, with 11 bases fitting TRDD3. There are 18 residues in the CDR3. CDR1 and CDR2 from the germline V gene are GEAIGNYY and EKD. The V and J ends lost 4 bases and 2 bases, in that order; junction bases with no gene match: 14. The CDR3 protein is CACELLLGDIVGTDKLIF. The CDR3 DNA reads TGTGCCTGTGAATTACTACTGGGGGATATTGTTGGGACCGATAAACTCATCTTT.

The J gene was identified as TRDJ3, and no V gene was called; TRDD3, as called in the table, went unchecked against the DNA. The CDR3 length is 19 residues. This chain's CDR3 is CACDTLLGESSWDTRQMFF. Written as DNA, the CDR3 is TGTGCCTGTGACACCTTACTGGGGGAATCGTCCTGGGACACCCGACAGATGTTTTTC.

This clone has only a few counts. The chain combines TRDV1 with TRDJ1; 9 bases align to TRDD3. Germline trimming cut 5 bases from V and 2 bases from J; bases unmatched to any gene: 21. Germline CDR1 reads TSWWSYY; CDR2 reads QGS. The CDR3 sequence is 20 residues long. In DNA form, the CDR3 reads TGTGCTCTTGGGAACCCCCTACCCCGTACTGGGGGACCTTCTACCGATAAACTCATCTTT. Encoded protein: CALGNPLPRTGGPSTDKLIF.

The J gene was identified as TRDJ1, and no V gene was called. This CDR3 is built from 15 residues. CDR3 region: CALGVRTLNRDKLIF. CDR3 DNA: TGTGCTCTTGGGGTTCGGACCCTCAACCGGGATAAACTCATCTTT.

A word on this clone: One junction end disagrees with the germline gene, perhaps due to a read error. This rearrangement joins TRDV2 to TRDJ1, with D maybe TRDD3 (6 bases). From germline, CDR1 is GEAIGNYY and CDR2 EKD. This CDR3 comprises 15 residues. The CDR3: CACDPVGDLRNKLTF. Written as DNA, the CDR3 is TGTGCCTGTGACCCGGTCGGGGATCTGAGGAACAAACTCACCTTT.

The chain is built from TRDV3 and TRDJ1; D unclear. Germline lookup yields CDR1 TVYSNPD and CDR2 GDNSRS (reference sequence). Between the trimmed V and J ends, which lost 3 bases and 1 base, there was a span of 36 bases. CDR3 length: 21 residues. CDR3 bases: TGTGCCTTCCCCGAGGTCACCCGCCCTGTGTGTGAGTGGGTATGCACCGATAAACTCATCTTT. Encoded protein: CAFPEVTRPVCEWVCTDKLIF.

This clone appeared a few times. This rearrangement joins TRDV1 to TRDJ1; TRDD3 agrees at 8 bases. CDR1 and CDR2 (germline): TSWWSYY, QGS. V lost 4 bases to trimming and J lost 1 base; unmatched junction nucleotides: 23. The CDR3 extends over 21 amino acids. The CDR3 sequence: CALGAVLTPSTGGSPTDKLIF. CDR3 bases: TGTGCTCTTGGGGCCGTTTTGACCCCTAGTACTGGGGGCTCCCCCACCGATAAACTCATCTTT.

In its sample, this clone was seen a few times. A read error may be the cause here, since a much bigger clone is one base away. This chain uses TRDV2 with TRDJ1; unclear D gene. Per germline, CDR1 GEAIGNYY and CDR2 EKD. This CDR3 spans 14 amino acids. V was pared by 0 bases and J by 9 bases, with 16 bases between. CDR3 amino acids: CACDTVNREAQLIF. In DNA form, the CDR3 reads TGTGCCTGTGACACCGTGAACCGTGAAGCTCAACTCATCTTT.

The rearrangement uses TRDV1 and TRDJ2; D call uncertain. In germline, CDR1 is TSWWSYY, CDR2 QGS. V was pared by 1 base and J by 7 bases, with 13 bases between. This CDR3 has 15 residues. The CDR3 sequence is CALGEPVTREAQLFF. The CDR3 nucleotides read TGTGCTCTTGGGGAACCCGTTACCAGGGAAGCACAACTCTTCTTT.

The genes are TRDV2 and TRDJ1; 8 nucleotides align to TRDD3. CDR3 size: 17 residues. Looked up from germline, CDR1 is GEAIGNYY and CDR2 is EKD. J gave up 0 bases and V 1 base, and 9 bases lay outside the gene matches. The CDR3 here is CACDTLLGAPDTDKLIF. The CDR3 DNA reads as TGTGCCTGTGACACTCTACTGGGGGCTCCGGACACCGATAAACTCATCTTT.

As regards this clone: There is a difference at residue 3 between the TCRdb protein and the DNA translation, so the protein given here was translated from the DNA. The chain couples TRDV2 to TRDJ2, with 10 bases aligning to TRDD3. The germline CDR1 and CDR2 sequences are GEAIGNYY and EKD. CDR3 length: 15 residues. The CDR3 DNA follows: TGTGCCTTTGACGAGGCGGGGGATACGTCAGCACAACTCTTCTTT. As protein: CAFDEAGDTSAQLFF.

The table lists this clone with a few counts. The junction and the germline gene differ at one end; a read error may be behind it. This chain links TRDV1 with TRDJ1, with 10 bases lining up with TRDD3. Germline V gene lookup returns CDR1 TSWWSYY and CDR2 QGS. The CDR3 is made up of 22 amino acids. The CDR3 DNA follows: TGTGCTCTTGGGGGGGCCTATCTCGTCCGGGGGATACGCGTCTGGTTCACCGAGAAACTCATCTTT. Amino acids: CALGGAYLVRGIRVWFTEKLIF.

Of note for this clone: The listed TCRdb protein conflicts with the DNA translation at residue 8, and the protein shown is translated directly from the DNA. The CDR3 nucleotides read TGTGCCTGTGACCCACTGGGGGCTACGAATCGAACCGATAAACTCATCTTT. Translating it yields CACDPLGATNRTDKLIF. V and J are TRDV2 and TRDJ1; 8 positions match TRDD3. The CDR3 covers 17 residues. V gave up 3 bases and J gave up 2 bases; unmatched junction bases: 13. The germline CDR1 and CDR2 sequences are GEAIGNYY and EKD.

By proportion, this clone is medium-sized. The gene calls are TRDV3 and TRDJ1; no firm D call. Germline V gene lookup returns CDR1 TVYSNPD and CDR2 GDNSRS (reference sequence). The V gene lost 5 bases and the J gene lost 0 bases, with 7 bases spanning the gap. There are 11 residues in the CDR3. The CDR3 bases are TGTGCCCGGGAGTACACCGATAAACTCATCTTT. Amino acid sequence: CAREYTDKLIF.

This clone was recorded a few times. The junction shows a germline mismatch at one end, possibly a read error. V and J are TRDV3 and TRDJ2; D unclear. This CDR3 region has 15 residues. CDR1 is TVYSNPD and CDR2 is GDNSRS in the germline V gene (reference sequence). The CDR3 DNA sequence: TGTGCCTTTAGGTTCCGTACTTGGGCGACAGCACAGCTCTTCTTT. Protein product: CAFRFRTWATAQLFF.

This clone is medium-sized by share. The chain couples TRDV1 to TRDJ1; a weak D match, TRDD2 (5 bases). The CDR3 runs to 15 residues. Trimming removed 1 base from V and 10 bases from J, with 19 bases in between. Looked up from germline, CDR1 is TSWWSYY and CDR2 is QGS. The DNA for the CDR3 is TGTGCTCTTGGGGAACATAACGGCCCTACGTGGAGACTCATCTTT. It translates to CALGEHNGPTWRLIF.

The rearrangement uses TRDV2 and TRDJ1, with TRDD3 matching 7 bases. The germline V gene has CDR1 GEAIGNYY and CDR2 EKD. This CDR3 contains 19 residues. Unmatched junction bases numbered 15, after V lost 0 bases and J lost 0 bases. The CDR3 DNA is TGTGCCTGTGACACCGTTTCCTCATCTGGGGGCCCCCACACCGATAAACTCATCTTT. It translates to CACDTVSSSGGPHTDKLIF.

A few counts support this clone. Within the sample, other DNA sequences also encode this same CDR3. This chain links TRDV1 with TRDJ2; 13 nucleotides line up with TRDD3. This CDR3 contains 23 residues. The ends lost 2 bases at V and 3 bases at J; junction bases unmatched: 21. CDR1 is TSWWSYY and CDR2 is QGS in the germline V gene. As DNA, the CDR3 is TGTGCTCTTGGGGAATCTAACCGTTGGGCCCATTACTGGGGGATACGGCTGACAGCACAACTCTTCTTT. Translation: CALGESNRWAHYWGIRLTAQLFF.

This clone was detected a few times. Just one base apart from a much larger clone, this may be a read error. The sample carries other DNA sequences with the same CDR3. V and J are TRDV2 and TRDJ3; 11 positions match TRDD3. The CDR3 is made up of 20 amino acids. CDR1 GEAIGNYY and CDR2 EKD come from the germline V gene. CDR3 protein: CACDTAGGYSSSWDTRQMFF. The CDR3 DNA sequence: TGTGCCTGTGACACGGCTGGGGGATACTCAAGCTCCTGGGACACCAGACAGATGTTTTTC.

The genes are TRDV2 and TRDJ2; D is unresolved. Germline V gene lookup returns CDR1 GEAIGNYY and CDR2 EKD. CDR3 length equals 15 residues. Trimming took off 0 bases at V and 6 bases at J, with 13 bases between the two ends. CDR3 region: CACDTVGPEAAQLFF. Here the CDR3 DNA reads TGTGCCTGTGACACCGTGGGTCCCGAGGCAGCACAACTCTTCTTT.

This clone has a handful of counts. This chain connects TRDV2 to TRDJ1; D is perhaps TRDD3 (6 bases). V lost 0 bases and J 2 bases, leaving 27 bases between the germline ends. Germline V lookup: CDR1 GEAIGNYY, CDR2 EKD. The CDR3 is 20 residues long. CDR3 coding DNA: TGTGCCTGTGACACCAGGAGCGGAAGGGATAAAGAGGGGAGAACCGATAAACTCATCTTT. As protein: CACDTRSGRDKEGRTDKLIF.